The rows below give T cell receptor beta chains drawn from one sample of a study of control samples from healthy donors and cancer patients. Sequencing used immunoSEQ multiplex PCR; TCRdb keeps in-frame clones, though not all of them. Of 90,000 to 120,000 clones listed, almost 85% are singletons. Sequencing used blood. The receptors derive from a man younger than 30 in good health. CDR3s include the opening cysteine and the closing phenylalanine or tryptophan. D genes are given only for firm matches. The listing skips clone size in some rows; elsewhere it reads once, few, many or a size class.

V gene: TRBV13; clone size: once; D gene: NA; J gene: TRBJ1-2; CDR3 DNA: TGTGCCAGCAGCTTAGGGCGGGAAAACTATGGCTACACCTTC; CDR3 protein: CASSLGRENYGYTF
V gene: TRBV30; clone size: NA; D gene: NA; J gene: TRBJ1-2; CDR3 DNA: TGTGCCTGGAGTGTGAAAGGGGCAGGATATGGCTACACCTTC; CDR3 protein: CAWSVKGAGYGYTF
V gene: TRBV6-2/TRBV6-3; clone size: NA; D gene: NA; J gene: TRBJ1-1; CDR3 DNA: TGTGCCAGCAGTTACCTGCAGACAGGTGAAGCTTTCTTT; CDR3 protein: CASSYLQTGEAFF
V gene: TRBV14; clone size: NA; D gene: NA; J gene: TRBJ1-2; CDR3 DNA: TGTGCCAGCAGCCAGGCAGTTATCTATGGCTACACCTTC; CDR3 protein: CASSQAVIYGYTF
V gene: TRBV28; clone size: NA; D gene: NA; J gene: TRBJ2-5; CDR3 DNA: TGTGCCAGCAGTTTAGGGGGACCCCAAGAGACCCAGTACTTC; CDR3 protein: CASSLGGPQETQYF
V gene: TRBV18; clone size: NA; D gene: NA; J gene: TRBJ1-6; CDR3 DNA: TGTGCCAGCTCACCTCGAGGGGCGGAGAATTCACCCCTCCACTTT; CDR3 protein: CASSPRGAENSPLHF
V gene: TRBV6-6; clone size: NA; D gene: TRBD2; J gene: TRBJ2-3; CDR3 DNA: TGTGCCAGCAGTTTCTTAGCGGGGGTGTCCGATACGCAGTATTTT; CDR3 protein: CASSFLAGVSDTQYF
V gene: TRBV28; clone size: once; D gene: NA; J gene: TRBJ1-6; CDR3 DNA: TGTGCCAGCAGTTTACAGGGGCCCTATAATTCACCCCTCCACTTT; CDR3 protein: CASSLQGPYNSPLHF
V gene: TRBV7-2; clone size: NA; D gene: TRBD1; J gene: TRBJ1-1; CDR3 DNA: TGTGCCAGCAGCTTTGACAGGGGGAACACTGAAGCTTTCTTT; CDR3 protein: CASSFDRGNTEAFF
V gene: TRBV7-8; clone size: NA; D gene: NA; J gene: TRBJ1-1; CDR3 DNA: TGTGCCAGCAGCTTAGTTTCTTCGAACACTGAAGCTTTCTTT; CDR3 protein: CASSLVSSNTEAFF
V gene: TRBV30; clone size: few; D gene: NA; J gene: TRBJ2-5; CDR3 DNA: TGTGCCTGGAACCCGACAGACCAGAACTTCCGAAAGACCCAGTACTTC; CDR3 protein: CAWNPTDQNFRKTQYF
V gene: TRBV11-2; clone size: NA; D gene: TRBD2; J gene: TRBJ2-1; CDR3 DNA: TGTGCCAGCAGCTGGGGGGCTAGCGGGGATAATGAGCAGTTCTTC; CDR3 protein: CASSWGASGDNEQFF
V gene: TRBV5-6; clone size: few; D gene: NA; J gene: TRBJ1-1; CDR3 DNA: TGTGCCAGCGGGAGTATGGGGGGCGACACTGAAGCTTTCTTT; CDR3 protein: CASGSMGGDTEAFF
V gene: TRBV13; clone size: NA; D gene: TRBD1; J gene: TRBJ2-7; CDR3 DNA: TGTGCCAGCAGCTCCTTCGGGACAGGGGGCGAGCAGTACTTC; CDR3 protein: CASSSFGTGGEQYF
V gene: TRBV9; clone size: NA; D gene: TRBD1; J gene: TRBJ1-1; CDR3 DNA: TGTGCCAGCAGCGGAACCCGGGACAGGGGGCCGAACACTGAAGCTTTCTTT; CDR3 protein: CASSGTRDRGPNTEAFF
V gene: TRBV7-8; clone size: NA; D gene: NA; J gene: TRBJ2-7; CDR3 DNA: TGTGCCAGCAGCTTAGCGGGCAGGGGATACTACGAGCAGTACTTC; CDR3 protein: CASSLAGRGYYEQYF
V gene: TRBV7-2; clone size: NA; D gene: NA; J gene: TRBJ1-2; CDR3 DNA: TGTGCCAGCAGCTTAGTACAGGGACGCTATGGCTACACCTTC; CDR3 protein: CASSLVQGRYGYTF
V gene: TRBV4-3; clone size: NA; D gene: NA; J gene: TRBJ1-4; CDR3 DNA: TGCGCCAGCAGCCAGACTCGGACTAGCGAAAAACTGTTTTTT; CDR3 protein: CASSQTRTSEKLFF
V gene: TRBV18; clone size: NA; D gene: TRBD1; J gene: TRBJ2-5; CDR3 DNA: TGTGCCAGCTCCTGGACAGGTCAAGAGACCCAGTACTTC; CDR3 protein: CASSWTGQETQYF
V gene: TRBV11-2; clone size: NA; D gene: TRBD1; J gene: TRBJ2-7; CDR3 DNA: TGTGCCAGCAGCCCTCTGACAGGGGGCCACGAGCAGTACTTC; CDR3 protein: CASSPLTGGHEQYF
V gene: TRBV5-1; clone size: NA; D gene: TRBD1; J gene: TRBJ2-2; CDR3 DNA: TGCGCCAGCAGCTTACGAGGACAGGGGGCCGTTATTACCGGGGAGCTGTTTTTT; CDR3 protein: CASSLRGQGAVITGELFF
V gene: TRBV7-2; clone size: NA; D gene: NA; J gene: TRBJ2-2; CDR3 DNA: TGTGCCAGCAGTTCTCAGGGGTTCGCATCTGGGGAGCTGTTTTTT; CDR3 protein: CASSSQGFASGELFF
V gene: TRBV6-5; clone size: NA; D gene: TRBD1; J gene: TRBJ2-1; CDR3 DNA: TGTGCCAGCAGTCAAAGAAGGGACAGGGTCTATGAGCAGTTCTTC; CDR3 protein: CASSQRRDRVYEQFF
V gene: TRBV6-2/TRBV6-3; clone size: few; D gene: NA; J gene: TRBJ2-5; CDR3 DNA: TGTGCCAGCAGTTACTCGAGTAGTGGGAGCGAGACCCAGTACTTC; CDR3 protein: CASSYSSSGSETQYF